This T cell receptor (beta chain) was identified during a study of blood T cells in healthy people across ages. Alongside a J-beta primer mix, a sample-barcoded 5' primer served in a second PCR lasting about 7 to 12 cycles. Researchers report that a template-switch adaptor with 12 random nucleotides tagged each cDNA molecule. Per-sample output comprised a minimum of 2.5 million paired-end reads containing CDR3. TCRdb called the 5' RACE reads again in MiXCR, with one record for every CDR3 protein. The data contain over a million distinct CDR3 sequences, 40% to 55% of them singletons. V shed 3 bases and J 5 bases; nucleotides not matched to a gene: 6. Germline V gives CDR1 SGHRS, CDR2 YFSETQ. This CDR3 region has 15 residues.

The sequenced sample consisted of blood. This clonotype was sampled from a woman in her sixties in good health. The chain is built from TRBV5-1 and TRBJ2-3; 10 nucleotides align to TRBD2. CDR3 sequence reads: CASSSGLAVLDTQYF. The CDR3 DNA reads TGCGCCAGCAGCTCCGGACTAGCGGTGCTAGATACGCAGTATTTT.